The 20 T cell receptor beta chains listed next were all sequenced from one sample in a study of shared clonotypes between healthy human individuals. Libraries were prepared by immunoSEQ multiplex PCR; TCRdb keeps only in-frame clonotypes and omits some of them. The data contain over a million clones, roughly 74% of them singletons. Sequenced material: memory CD4+ T cells from PBMCs. Subset: CD45RA-negative fraction. The receptor source for this set is a man aged 18-30 years in good health. Some clones in this sample may be carry-over from other donors' samples.

This clone has more than one count but fewer than ten. The genes are TRBV11-2 and TRBJ2-7, with D possibly being TRBD2 (7 bases). Germline V lookup: CDR1 SGHAT, CDR2 FQNNGV. This CDR3 is built from 15 residues. V was cut by 4 bases and J by 2 bases, with 15 bases left in between. CDR3 nucleotide sequence: TGTGCCAGCAGCTCACTACGGGGGGCCACCTACGAGCAGTACTTC. Translating gives CASSSLRGATYEQYF. Combining the CDR3 with reference TRBV11-2 and TRBJ2-7 gives the whole variable domain EAGVAQSPRYKIIEKRQSVAFWCNPISGHATLYWYQQILGQGPKLLIQFQNNGVVDDSQLPKDRFSAERLKGVDSTLKIQPAKLEDSAVYLCASSSLRGATYEQYFGPGTRLTVT.

There are many counts of this clone. The rearrangement links TRBV28 to TRBJ1-3, with 12 bases matching TRBD1. V dropped 2 bases and J dropped 6; count of bases not matched to a gene: 2. This CDR3 region has 15 residues. CDR1 is MDHEN and CDR2 is SYDVKM in the germline V gene. CDR3 residues: CASSLPGQGANTIYF. The CDR3 bases are TGTGCCAGCAGTTTACCGGGACAGGGGGCAAACACCATATATTTT.

The chain recombines TRBV9 with TRBJ1-3, with D unresolved. Between the trimmed V and J ends, which lost 2 bases and 0 bases, there was a span of 15 bases. The germline V gene has CDR1 SGDLS and CDR2 YYNGEE. The CDR3 has 17 amino acids. The chain's CDR3 is CASSVLGAGSSGNTIYF. For the CDR3, the DNA is TGTGCCAGCAGCGTCCTCGGTGCGGGGAGCTCTGGAAACACCATATATTTT.

V is TRBV7-2 and J is TRBJ2-1; tentatively, D is TRBD1 (5 bases). The CDR3 spans 14 residues. CDR1 and CDR2 from the germline V gene are SGHTA and FQGNSA. Trimming left V 0 bases short and J 6 bases short, with 9 bases between. The CDR3 region has the DNA TGTGCCAGCAGCTTAGCGGGGCGGACCAATGAGCAGTTCTTC. This translates into CASSLAGRTNEQFF.

The chain is built from TRBV7-6 and TRBJ1-3; the D gene is possibly TRBD1 (6 bases). The CDR3 spans 15 residues. Germline V gives CDR1 SGHVS, CDR2 FNYEAQ. The germline V and J ends were trimmed by 3 bases and 4 bases, with 13 bases remaining between them. The CDR3 loop reads CASSFYRDPGNTIYF. DNA for the CDR3: TGTGCCAGCAGCTTTTACAGGGACCCGGGAAACACCATATATTTT.

This chain uses TRBV7-2 with TRBJ2-1; D may be TRBD1 (6 bases). The CDR3 totals 15 residues. Germline V CDR1 and CDR2: SGHTA, FQGNSA. The V end was cut by 4 bases, the J end by 6 bases, with 16 bases between. The CDR3 sequence: CASSSSGFRGNEQFF. DNA for the CDR3: TGTGCCAGCAGCTCGAGTGGCTTCAGGGGCAATGAGCAGTTCTTC. The variable domain in full, completed from reference TRBV7-2 and TRBJ2-1, reads GAGVSQSPSNKVTEKGKDVELRCDPISGHTALYWYRQSLGQGLEFLIYFQGNSAPDKSGLPSDRFSAERTGGSVSTLTIQRTQQEDSAVYLCASSSSGFRGNEQFFGPGTRLTVL.

This chain links TRBV5-1 with TRBJ2-2; maybe TRBD2 (6 bases). The V gene lost 5 bases and the J gene lost 4 bases, with 18 bases spanning the gap. This CDR3 has 16 amino acids. Germline loops: CDR1 SGHRS, CDR2 YFSETQ. The DNA of the CDR3 is TGCGCCAGCAGAACGGGGGAACTAGCCACCACCGGGGAGCTGTTTTTT. Amino acid sequence: CASRTGELATTGELFF.

The rearrangement links TRBV5-8 to TRBJ1-4; D not resolved. With 2 bases removed from V and 7 bases from J, the gap between germline ends came to 9 bases. The CDR3 has 13 residues. Germline V gene data show CDR1 as SGHTS and CDR2 as YDEGEE. For the CDR3, the DNA is TGTGCCAGCAGCTTCAAGGAGCGTGAAAAACTGTTTTTT. Its translation is CASSFKEREKLFF.

The chain employs TRBV5-4 and TRBJ2-1; 9 nucleotides line up with TRBD1. CDR3 length: 17 amino acids. The ends lost 3 bases at V and 0 bases at J; junction bases unmatched: 7. Per the germline V gene, CDR1 is SGHNT and CDR2 is YYREEE (reference sequence). CDR3 residues: CASSSTPTGGSYNEQFF. The CDR3 region has the DNA TGTGCCAGCAGCTCTACACCGACAGGGGGCTCCTACAATGAGCAGTTCTTC.

The genes are TRBV4-3 and TRBJ1-2; D is possibly TRBD1 (6 bases). The CDR3 covers 15 residues. The germline V gene encodes CDR1 LGHNA and CDR2 YSLEER. Trimming removed 4 bases from V and 1 base from J, with 13 bases in between. CDR3 sequence (DNA): TGCGCCAGCAGCCCCTGGGACACTGTTAACTATGGCTACACCTTC. The encoded protein is CASSPWDTVNYGYTF.

The chain links TRBV11-2 to TRBJ1-3; unclear D gene. The CDR3 is made up of 12 amino acids. Germline CDR1 is SGHAT and CDR2 is FQNNGV. Trimming left V 5 bases short and J 6 bases short, with 8 bases between. CDR3 sequence: CASSPAQNTIYF. As DNA, the CDR3 is TGTGCCAGCAGCCCGGCGCAAAACACCATATATTTT.

The chain uses TRBV2 and TRBJ2-1, with 9 bases matching TRBD2. Germline CDR1 is SNHLY and CDR2 is FYNNEI. This CDR3 has 15 amino acids. V was pared by 5 bases and J by 12 bases, with 14 bases of the junction left unmatched. The CDR3 bases are TGTGCCAGCAGTAGTGTACAGACTAGCGGAGGGAGGCAGTTCTTC. Protein product: CASSSVQTSGGRQFF.

J is TRBJ2-7 and V is TRBV6-5; TRBD2 is a possible D gene (6 bases). With 6 bases removed from V and 4 bases from J, the gap between germline ends came to 10 bases. CDR1 and CDR2 from the germline V gene are MNHEY and SVGAGI. CDR3 length equals 12 residues. The CDR3 is CASSRLGYEQYF. In DNA form, the CDR3 reads TGTGCCAGCAGCCGACTAGGGTACGAGCAGTACTTC.

The V and J genes are TRBV6-5 and TRBJ1-1; no reliable D call. Germline CDR1 MNHEY, CDR2 SVGAGI. There are 13 residues in the CDR3. Trimming cost V 4 bases and J 3 bases, with 9 bases left between them. CDR3 sequence reads: CASSWGGYTEAFF. As DNA, the CDR3 is TGTGCCAGCAGTTGGGGAGGTTACACTGAAGCTTTCTTT.

The chain carries TRBV6-5 and TRBJ2-7; either TRBD1 or TRBD2 may fit D (5 bases each). The CDR3 length is 13 residues. Trimming took off 7 bases at V and 5 bases at J, with 15 bases between the two ends. From germline, CDR1 is MNHEY and CDR2 SVGAGI. The CDR3 coding sequence is TGTGCCAGCACCCCCAGGGAGTCCCACGAGCAGTACTTC. This gives the protein CASTPRESHEQYF.

This clone occurred once. V gene TRBV4-2 combines with J gene TRBJ2-7; 9 nucleotides line up with TRBD2. J gave up 3 bases and V 0 bases, and 3 bases lay outside the gene matches. The CDR3 is made up of 15 amino acids. Germline V CDR1 and CDR2: LGHNA, YNFKEQ. The CDR3 nucleotides read TGTGCCAGCAGCCAAGATGCTAGCGGGATCTACGAGCAGTACTTC. Amino acid sequence: CASSQDASGIYEQYF.

The gene calls are TRBV10-1 and TRBJ2-7; TRBD2 agrees at 9 bases. With 2 bases clipped from V and 6 bases from J, the junction kept 11 bases outside the gene matches. This CDR3 is built from 16 residues. From germline, CDR1 is WNHNN and CDR2 SYGVQD (reference sequence). The CDR3 coding sequence is TGCGCCAGCAGTGAGGCAGCGGGAGGCGGGTCTGGCGAGCAGTACTTC. Translation gives CASSEAAGGGSGEQYF.

This clone was detected ten times or more. The chain is built from TRBV5-6 and TRBJ1-2; 7 positions match TRBD1. Losses at the gene ends were 5 bases for V and 4 bases for J; bases not matched to a gene: 17. Germline-derived CDR1 and CDR2 are SGHDT and YYEEEE. The CDR3 loop spans 17 amino acids. The CDR3: CASSSGTVDIKGYGYTF. DNA of the CDR3: TGTGCCAGCAGTTCCGGGACAGTGGATATCAAGGGCTATGGCTACACCTTC.

The gene calls are TRBV28 and TRBJ2-1; 8 nucleotides align to TRBD2. Trimming removed 5 bases from V and 0 bases from J; junction bases left unmatched: 9. The CDR3 consists of 17 residues. Germline-derived CDR1 and CDR2 are MDHEN and SYDVKM. The CDR3 sequence: CASSLRTSSSSYNEQFF. As DNA, the CDR3 is TGTGCCAGCAGTCTAAGGACTAGCTCTAGCTCCTACAATGAGCAGTTCTTC. Using reference TRBV28 and TRBJ2-1 for the parts outside the CDR3, the full variable domain is DVKVTQSSRYLVKRTGEKVFLECVQDMDHENMFWYRQDPGLGLRLIYFSYDVKMKEKGDIPEGYSVSREKKERFSLILESASTNQTSMYLCASSLRTSSSSYNEQFFGPGTRLTVL.

This sequence joins TRBV11-2 and TRBJ2-7; 9 bases match TRBD1. CDR1 and CDR2 from the germline V gene are SGHAT and FQNNGV. The CDR3 spans 15 residues. Trimming took 7 bases from V and 6 from J; bases not matched to a gene: 13. The CDR3 nucleotides read TGTGCCAGCACCCACCCCGGGACAGGGCCCCTCGAGCAGTACTTC. Its translation is CASTHPGTGPLEQYF. Looking up the rest from reference TRBV11-2 and TRBJ2-7 gives the full variable domain: EAGVAQSPRYKIIEKRQSVAFWCNPISGHATLYWYQQILGQGPKLLIQFQNNGVVDDSQLPKDRFSAERLKGVDSTLKIQPAKLEDSAVYLCASTHPGTGPLEQYFGPGTRLTVT.